Each of the 16 T cell receptor beta chains below was sequenced from the same sample in a study of blood T cell repertoires in COVID-19. The method was immunoSEQ multiplex PCR; TCRdb's version includes in-frame clones alone and lacks a portion of them. The profile shows 200,000 to 250,000 clones, around 86% of them singletons. Sequencing was carried out using peripheral blood. All receptors come from a man older than 75 with acute or convalescent COVID-19.

The CDR3 DNA is TGTGCCACCAGTGAACTAACAGGGTCACCCCTCCACTTT. This encodes CATSELTGSPLHF. The chain links TRBV24-1 to TRBJ1-6; tentative D call: TRBD1 (6 bases). The CDR3 length is 13 residues. The germline V and J ends were trimmed by 4 bases and 10 bases, with 10 bases remaining between them. Germline V gives CDR1 KGHDR, CDR2 SFDVKD.

The V call is TRBV5-5, the J call TRBJ1-2; TRBD1 matches 8 bases. The CDR3 is 15 amino acids. Germline lookup yields CDR1 SGHKS and CDR2 YYEKEE (reference sequence). The J segment lost 3 bases and the V segment lost 4 bases, leaving 8 bases of the junction unmatched. The CDR3 DNA is TGTGCCAGCAGCCCAGGACAGGGCCTTGACTATGGCTACACCTTC. This sequence encodes CASSPGQGLDYGYTF. The variable domain in full, completed from reference TRBV5-5 and TRBJ1-2, reads DAGVTQSPTHLIKTRGQQVTLRCSPISGHKSVSWYQQVLGQGPQFIFQYYEKEERGRGNFPDRFSARQFPNYSSELNVNALLLGDSALYLCASSPGQGLDYGYTFGSGTRLTVV.

This clone was seen a handful of times. The chain joins TRBV12-3 or TRBV12-4 to TRBJ1-6; D may be TRBD1 (6 bases). This CDR3 spans 13 amino acids. V lost 2 bases and J 10 bases, leaving 9 bases between the germline ends. The CDR3 nucleotides are TGTGCCAGCAGTTTATTGACAGGATCACCCCTCCACTTT. It specifies CASSLLTGSPLHF.

This clone has a single count. The chain's CDR3 is CASTYVGQGNSPLHF. DNA for the CDR3: TGTGCCAGCACCTACGTGGGGCAGGGAAATTCACCCCTCCACTTT. The chain has TRBV6-5 and TRBJ1-6, with D possibly TRBD1 on 5 matching bases. Germline lookup yields CDR1 MNHEY and CDR2 SVGAGI. This CDR3 spans 15 amino acids. Trimming left V 7 bases short and J 7 bases short, with 17 bases between.

The V gene is TRBV19, the J gene TRBJ2-7; 9 nucleotides line up with TRBD2. CDR3 size: 14 residues. CDR1 and CDR2 (germline): LNHDA, SQIVND (reference sequence). Germline trimming cut 0 bases from V and 5 bases from J; bases unmatched to any gene: 2. CDR3: CASSIDSGRNEQYF. The DNA of the CDR3 is TGTGCCAGTAGTATAGATAGCGGGAGAAACGAGCAGTACTTC.

This sequence joins TRBV5-1 and TRBJ2-1; a weak D match, TRBD2 (5 bases). The CDR3 contains 15 residues. V was cut by 1 base and J by 3 bases, with 11 bases left in between. The germline V gene has CDR1 SGHRS and CDR2 YFSETQ. The CDR3 DNA reads TGCGCCAGCAGCTTGTCTAGCATAAACTACAATGAGCAGTTCTTC. This codes for CASSLSSINYNEQFF.

The V and J genes are TRBV5-1 and TRBJ2-2; 8 positions match TRBD1. The CDR3 totals 15 residues. CDR1 SGHRS and CDR2 YFSETQ come from the germline V gene. Trimming took 1 base from V and 5 from J; bases not matched to a gene: 4. The chain's CDR3 is CASSLFQGATGELFF. The CDR3 nucleotides read TGCGCCAGCAGCTTGTTTCAGGGGGCAACCGGGGAGCTGTTTTTT.

The chain links TRBV9 to TRBJ2-7, with D uncertain. Looked up from germline, CDR1 is SGDLS and CDR2 is YYNGEE. V was cut by 0 bases and J by 3 bases, with 13 bases left in between. The CDR3 sequence is 15 residues long. This CDR3 is CASSVGGSPVYEQYF. The DNA for the CDR3 is TGTGCCAGCAGCGTAGGAGGATCGCCGGTCTACGAGCAGTACTTC.

The chain recombines TRBV29-1 with TRBJ1-4; tentative D call: TRBD1 (5 bases). The V and J ends lost 5 bases and 8 bases respectively, with 12 bases between them. The length of the CDR3 is 12 residues. Germline assignment: CDR1 SQVTM and CDR2 ANQGSEA. In DNA, the CDR3 is TGCAGCGTTAGTCAGGGTGGGGAAAAACTGTTTTTT. As protein: CSVSQGGEKLFF.

Only a few counts were recorded for this clone. V usage is TRBV6-5 and J usage is TRBJ1-4, with D hard to call. Between the trimmed V and J ends, which lost 6 bases and 3 bases, there was a span of 11 bases. The CDR3 consists of 14 residues. Germline lookup yields CDR1 MNHEY and CDR2 SVGAGI. CDR3 nucleotide sequence: TGTGCCAGCAGGGTCGGGGAGGCTAATGAAAAACTGTTTTTT. This encodes CASRVGEANEKLFF.

The gene calls are TRBV2 and TRBJ1-6; D perhaps matches TRBD1 (5 bases). Germline V gene data show CDR1 as SNHLY and CDR2 as FYNNEI. The CDR3 totals 15 residues. The germline V and J ends were trimmed by 3 bases and 9 bases, with 15 bases remaining between them. The CDR3 loop is CASSEEGIASSPLHF. The CDR3 bases are TGTGCCAGCAGTGAGGAGGGGATTGCTTCTTCACCCCTCCACTTT.

This chain joins TRBV2 and TRBJ1-1, with D perhaps TRBD1 (5 bases). V lost 2 bases and J 6 bases, leaving 13 bases between the germline ends. The CDR3 consists of 14 residues. Germline V lookup: CDR1 SNHLY, CDR2 FYNNEI. The DNA of the CDR3 is TGTGCCAGCAGTGAACATGGGGCTCAGGCTGAAGCTTTCTTT. The encoded protein is CASSEHGAQAEAFF.

Comment on this clone: Additional DNA sequences in this sample encode the identical CDR3. V and J are TRBV5-1 and TRBJ1-5, with D possibly being TRBD1 (5 bases). The CDR3 contains 13 residues. V gave up 3 bases and J gave up 7 bases, with 11 bases separating them. Germline CDR1 SGHRS, CDR2 YFSETQ. The CDR3 coding sequence is TGCGCCAGCAGCTCCCGTCAGGGCCAGCCCCAGCATTTT. It codes for CASSSRQGQPQHF.

This clone was detected only a few times. The chain's CDR3 is CASSERQGTRETQYF. In DNA, the CDR3 is TGTGCCAGCAGTGAAAGACAGGGAACGAGGGAAACGCAGTATTTT. The chain links TRBV6-1 to TRBJ2-3, with 7 bases matching TRBD1. J lost 9 bases, V lost 2 bases, and 11 bases had no gene match. Germline V gene lookup returns CDR1 MNHNS and CDR2 SASEGT. CDR3 length equals 15 residues.

This chain links TRBV2 with TRBJ1-6, with D tentatively TRBD1 (5 bases). Germline V gene lookup returns CDR1 SNHLY and CDR2 FYNNEI. This CDR3 has 12 residues. The V and J ends lost 7 bases and 7 bases respectively, with 8 bases between them. This CDR3 is CASTSGNSPLHF. Here the CDR3 DNA reads TGTGCCAGCACCTCAGGGAATTCACCCCTCCACTTT. Drawing the rest from reference TRBV2 and TRBJ1-6, the complete variable domain is EPEVTQTPSHQVTQMGQEVILRCVPISNHLYFYWYRQILGQKVEFLVSFYNNEISEKSEIFDDQFSVERPDGSNFTLKIRSTKLEDSAMYFCASTSGNSPLHFGNGTRLTVT.

The chain links TRBV3-1 (or the pseudogene TRBV3-2) to TRBJ1-3, with D uncertain. Per germline, CDR1 LGHDT and CDR2 YNNKEL (reference sequence). The V end lost 5 bases, the J end lost 4 bases, and 15 bases lay between the germline ends. The CDR3 totals 15 residues. CDR3 sequence: CASSVPGGRGNTIYF. The CDR3 DNA is TGTGCCAGCAGCGTCCCGGGAGGGAGGGGAAACACCATATATTTT.